Included here is one T cell receptor beta chain sequence, with context. It lacks a known antigen. Per-base quality was not reported, and no clone a single base away is much larger than it. Using the deep immunoSEQ assay, TCR CDR3 regions were amplified from genomic DNA by multiplex PCR. Genomic DNA extracted from each cell subset was distributed evenly over all wells of several immunoSEQ 96-well plates, and each plate served as one replicate. For sorted subsets, roughly 200 ng of genomic DNA, equivalent to some 33,000 T cell genomes, went into each replicate PCR. Purified libraries were quantified with a Qubit 3.0 fluorometer, sized on a Bioanalyzer 2100, and re-quantified with the KAPA Library Quantification kit. Every immunoSEQ 96-well plate was sequenced on a separate single-read 150-cycle Illumina NextSeq 550 flow cell. The authors' pipeline ran thus. Because the immunoSEQ output included only junctional sequences and no quality scores, the filtering could not be the same as the filtering used for full-length reads. Sequences were annotated with PyIR, a Python wrapper for IgBLAST v1.9, using IMGT germline references to assign V/J genes and CDR3. Reads with weak V/J assignments (E-value above 1e-6), missing CDR3, stop codons, out-of-frame junctions, or ambiguous translated residues were removed. V3J clonotypes were defined as sequences sharing an identical inferred V gene, J gene, and CDR3 amino acid sequence. The percentage overlap between two repertoires was calculated by dividing the number of shared unique clonotypes by the size of the smaller repertoire. Repertoire richness was assessed with RTK rarefaction, the Chao1 estimator, and Recon v2.1 estimates of unobserved clonotypes. Generation probabilities for all TCRbeta clonotypes obtained by the gDNA method from several donors were computed using OLGA. TCRdb holds this immuneACCESS table with in-frame rearrangements only. Some clones are missing; in checked studies, unresolved V genes explain under half, and the rest has no known cause. The D gene and trimming were derived from the DNA, and the V and J assignments and clone size from that table. Counted in this sample were roughly 1.4 million clones; approximately 98.5% of them appeared once. The ten largest account for about 0.35% of the sample.

Donors were healthy HIV-negative adults with no recently reported acute infections or vaccinations. Only Caucasian adults living in Nashville, Tennessee, USA were represented among the donors. CD4+ T cells were enriched by magnetic negative selection, after which naive cells were positively selected on CD45RA and the negative fraction was taken as the memory subset. After blood collection by leukapheresis, PBMCs were isolated using Ficoll-Histopaque density gradient centrifugation and then cryopreserved in the vapor phase of liquid nitrogen. Analytical flow cytometry was used to check the purity and quantity of every magnetically sorted T cell population. From each sorted fraction, genomic DNA was isolated and quantified by UV absorbance on a Nanodrop 2000c. This specimen belongs to a study of shared clonotypes between healthy human individuals (TCRdb year 2020). Background for the entire study: Three men and a couple of women, aged 18 to 49 years, made up the cohort. To increase sequencing depth and limit assay-specific biases, different laboratories used diverse techniques to prepare libraries and sequence TCR repertoires. Leukapheresis yielded between about 0.9 and 9.5 billion PBMCs per donor. Blood TCR repertoires of roughly five healthy adults were deeply sequenced to estimate repertoire size and the extent of clonotype sharing between individuals. For each donor, three plates each were used for CD4 naive and CD4 memory, two plates were used for CD8 naive, and one plate was used for CD8 memory.

The CDR3 contains 11 residues, cysteine and phenylalanine counted. The retained sequence is limited to the CDR3, 33 bases, with the frame set at the first base. V trim: 1 base; J trim: 11 bases; unmatched bases: 1. CDR1 and CDR2, per the germline V gene (reference sequence), are LNHDA and SQIVND. Findings and caveats that apply to the study as a whole: Sampling was limited to blood, and TCR repertoires in tissue likely differ from TCR repertoires in blood. Compared with non-shared clonotypes, clonotypes shared by all four sorted-subset donors had higher generation probabilities. Approximately 4.8% of naive CD4, 3% to 4% of naive CD8, 2% to 2.5% of memory CD4, and around 0.4% of memory CD8 clonotypes were shared across a few donors. Because the study included a small number of donors, the genetic and exposure-history diversity represented was limited. Even with the large sequencing depth, rarefaction of the sorted-subset datasets indicated that sequencing was incomplete. Pairwise subsampling indicated that sequencing depth was expected to affect the degree of clonotype sharing among donors. Larger estimated clonotype richness was generally found for naive subsets than for memory subsets.

The rearranged segments are TRBV19 and TRBJ1-2, and TRBD1 aligns with 7 junction nucleotides. The origin of this receptor is a man aged 25 to 40 in good health. Material: naive CD4+ T cells sorted from blood. The cell subset or site label corresponds to: CD45RA+ positively selected. Here the CDR3 is given as CASSIGTGYTF. The nucleotide sequence is given as TGTGCCAGTAGTATAGGGACAGGATACACCTTC.